Below, 3 T cell receptor beta chains from the same sample are listed, as sequenced in a study of T cell changes during pregnancy in multiple sclerosis. Assay: immunoSEQ multiplex PCR; the TCRdb copy retains only in-frame clones and omits some. The sample lists about 48,000 clones, approximately 95% seen once, with around 0.47% in the top ten. Sequences were derived from CD4+ T cells from peripheral blood mononuclear cells, sampled in the first trimester of pregnancy. These receptors came from a female donor with multiple sclerosis, enrolled in a pregnancy study.

The rearrangement uses TRBV7-2 and TRBJ1-5; TRBD1 might be the D (5 bases). The CDR3 runs 15 residues. Germline V gene sequence: CDR1 SGHTA, CDR2 FQGNSA. Trimming took 5 bases from V and 5 from J, leaving 16 bases between them. The DNA for the CDR3 is TGTGCCAGCAGCCTGCGGGGGGAATATCATCAGCCCCAGCATTTT. It codes for CASSLRGEYHQPQHF.

The chain uses TRBV2 and TRBJ2-7, with a tentative D call TRBD1 (6 bases). The CDR3 length is 12 residues. V lost 7 bases, J lost 2 bases, and 9 bases lay in between. CDR1 is SNHLY, CDR2 FYNNEI, per germline. The CDR3: CASTAGAYEQYF. CDR3 in DNA: TGTGCCAGCACGGCAGGGGCCTACGAGCAGTACTTC. Full variable domain (outside the CDR3, taken from reference TRBV2 and TRBJ2-7): EPEVTQTPSHQVTQMGQEVILRCVPISNHLYFYWYRQILGQKVEFLVSFYNNEISEKSEIFDDQFSVERPDGSNFTLKIRSTKLEDSAMYFCASTAGAYEQYFGPGTRLTVT.

This chain connects TRBV2 to TRBJ2-3, with TRBD2 matching 7 bases. The V segment lost 8 bases and the J segment 7 bases; nucleotides outside the gene matches: 15. The germline V gene has CDR1 SNHLY and CDR2 FYNNEI. This CDR3 contains 15 residues. CDR3: CASGNGGSGFNTQYF. The DNA for the CDR3 is TGTGCCAGCGGGAACGGGGGGTCTGGTTTTAATACGCAGTATTTT.